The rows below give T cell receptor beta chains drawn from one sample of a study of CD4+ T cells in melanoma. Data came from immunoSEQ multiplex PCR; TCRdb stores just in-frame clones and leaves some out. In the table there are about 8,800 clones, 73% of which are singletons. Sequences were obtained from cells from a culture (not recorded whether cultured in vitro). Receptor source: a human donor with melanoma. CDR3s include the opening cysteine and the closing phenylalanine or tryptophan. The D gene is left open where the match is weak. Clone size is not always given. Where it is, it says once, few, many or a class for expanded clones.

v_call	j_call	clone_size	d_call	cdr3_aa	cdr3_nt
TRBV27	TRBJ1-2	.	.	CASSFTGSEYYGYTF	TGTGCCAGCAGTTTTACCGGCAGCGAATACTATGGCTACACCTTC
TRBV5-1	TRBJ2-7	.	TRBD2	CASGGGISYEQYF	TGCGCCAGCGGCGGGGGGATATCCTACGAGCAGTACTTC
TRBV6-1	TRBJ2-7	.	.	CASSESPPAGYEQYF	TGTGCCAGCAGTGAATCCCCTCCCGCGGGGTACGAGCAGTACTTC
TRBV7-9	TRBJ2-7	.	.	CASSLVGGYPEQYF	TGTGCCAGCAGCTTAGTTGGAGGGTATCCCGAGCAGTACTTC
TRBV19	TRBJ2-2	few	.	CASRTTSNTGELFF	TGTGCCAGTAGGACGACCTCGAACACCGGGGAGCTGTTTTTT
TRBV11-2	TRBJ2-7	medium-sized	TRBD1	CASSRLGQRGEQYF	TGTGCCAGCAGCCGCCTGGGACAGCGCGGAGAGCAGTACTTC
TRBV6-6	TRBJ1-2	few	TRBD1	CASSLGQGQNYGYTF	TGTGCCAGCAGTTTGGGACAGGGGCAAAACTATGGCTACACCTTC
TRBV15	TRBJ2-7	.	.	CATSRDPLNEQYF	TGTGCCACCAGCAGAGATCCACTCAACGAGCAGTACTTC
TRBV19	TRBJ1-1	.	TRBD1	CASNPDRAGTEAFF	TGTGCCAGTAACCCGGACAGGGCCGGCACTGAAGCTTTCTTT
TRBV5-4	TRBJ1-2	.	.	CATRGQRDGYTF	TGTGCCACCCGGGGGCAACGGGATGGCTACACCTTC
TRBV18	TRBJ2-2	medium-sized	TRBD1	CASSPAGQGSTGELFF	TGTGCCAGCTCACCAGCGGGACAGGGCTCCACCGGGGAGCTGTTTTTT
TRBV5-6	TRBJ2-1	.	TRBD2	CASSGRGAGDEQFF	TGTGCCAGCAGCGGCCGGGGAGCGGGGGACGAGCAGTTCTTC
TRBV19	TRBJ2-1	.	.	CASSRAGWNEQFF	TGTGCCAGTAGTCGGGCAGGGTGGAATGAGCAGTTCTTC
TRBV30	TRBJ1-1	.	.	CAWTQDVNTEAFF	TGTGCCTGGACGCAAGACGTGAACACTGAAGCTTTCTTT
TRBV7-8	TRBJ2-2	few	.	CASSRPQENTGELFF	TGTGCCAGCAGCCGCCCGCAGGAAAACACCGGGGAGCTGTTTTTT
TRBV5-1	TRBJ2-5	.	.	CASSGGGSQETQYF	TGCGCCAGCAGCGGCGGGGGCAGCCAAGAGACCCAGTACTTC
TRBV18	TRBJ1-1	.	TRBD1	CASSPKTGGVTEAFF	TGTGCCAGCTCACCCAAGACAGGGGGCGTTACTGAAGCTTTCTTT
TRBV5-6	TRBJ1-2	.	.	CASSYRLSANYGYTF	TGTGCCAGCAGCTACAGGCTATCAGCTAACTATGGCTACACCTTC
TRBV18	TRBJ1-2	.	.	CASSPLGLGYGYTF	TGTGCCAGCTCACCCCTAGGTCTGGGCTATGGCTACACCTTC
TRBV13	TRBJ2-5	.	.	CASSPWLSRETQYF	TGTGCCAGCAGCCCGTGGTTGAGTCGCGAGACCCAGTACTTC
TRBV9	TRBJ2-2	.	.	CASSVGGIGELFF	TGTGCCAGCAGCGTAGGGGGCATCGGGGAGCTGTTTTTT
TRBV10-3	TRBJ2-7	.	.	CAISGLTSNSYEQYF	TGTGCCATCAGTGGACTAACCTCCAACTCCTACGAGCAGTACTTC
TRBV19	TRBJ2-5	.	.	CASSMERETQYF	TGTGCCAGTAGTATGGAGAGAGAGACCCAGTACTTC
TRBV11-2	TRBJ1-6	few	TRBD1	CASRVANQGASSPLHF	TGTGCCAGCAGAGTAGCCAACCAGGGGGCAAGCTCACCCCTCCACTTT
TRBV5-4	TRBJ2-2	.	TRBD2	CASSYLTSGGTGELFF	TGTGCCAGCAGCTACCTGACTAGCGGGGGGACCGGGGAGCTGTTTTTT
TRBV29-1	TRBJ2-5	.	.	CSAARGEETQYF	TGCAGCGCCGCAAGGGGGGAAGAGACCCAGTACTTC
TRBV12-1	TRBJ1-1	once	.	CASTKTDRLATEAFF	TGTGCCAGCACCAAAACAGACAGGTTGGCCACTGAAGCTTTCTTT
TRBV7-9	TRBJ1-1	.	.	CASSLNTEAFF	TGTGCCAGCAGCTTGAACACTGAAGCTTTCTTT